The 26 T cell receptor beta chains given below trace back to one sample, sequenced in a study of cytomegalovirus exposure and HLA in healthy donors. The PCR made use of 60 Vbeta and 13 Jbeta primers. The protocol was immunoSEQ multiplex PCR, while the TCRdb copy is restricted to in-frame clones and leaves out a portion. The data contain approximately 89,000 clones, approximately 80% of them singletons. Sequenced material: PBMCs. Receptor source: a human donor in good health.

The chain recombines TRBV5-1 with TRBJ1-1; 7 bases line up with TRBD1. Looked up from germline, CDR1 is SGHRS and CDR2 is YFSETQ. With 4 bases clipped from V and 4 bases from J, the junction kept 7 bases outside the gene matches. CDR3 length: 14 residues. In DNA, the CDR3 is TGCGCCAGCAGCCCAAACCGACAGGGCACTGAAGCTTTCTTT. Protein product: CASSPNRQGTEAFF. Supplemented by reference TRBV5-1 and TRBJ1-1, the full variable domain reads KAGVTQTPRYLIKTRGQQVTLSCSPISGHRSVSWYQQTPGQGLQFLFEYFSETQRNKGNFPGRFSGRQFSNSRSEMNVSTLELGDSALYLCASSPNRQGTEAFFGQGTRLTVV.

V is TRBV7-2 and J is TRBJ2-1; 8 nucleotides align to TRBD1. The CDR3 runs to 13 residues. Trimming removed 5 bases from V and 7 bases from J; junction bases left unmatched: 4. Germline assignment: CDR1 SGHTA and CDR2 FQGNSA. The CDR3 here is CASSLDRGNEQFF. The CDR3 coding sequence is TGTGCCAGCAGCCTAGACAGGGGTAATGAGCAGTTCTTC.

DNA of the CDR3: TGTGCCAGCACGTTAGGGGCAGCCTCTAATGAAAAACTGTTTTTT. It yields the protein CASTLGAASNEKLFF. The rearrangement uses TRBV5-8 and TRBJ1-4; tentative D call: TRBD1 (5 bases). V lost 6 bases, J lost 3 bases, and 15 bases lay in between. Germline CDR1 SGHTS, CDR2 YDEGEE. This CDR3 region has 15 residues.

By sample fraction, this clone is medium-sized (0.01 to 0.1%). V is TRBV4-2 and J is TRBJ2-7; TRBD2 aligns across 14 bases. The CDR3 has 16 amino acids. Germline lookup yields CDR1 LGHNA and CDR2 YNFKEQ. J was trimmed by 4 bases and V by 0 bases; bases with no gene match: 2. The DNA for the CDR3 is TGTGCCAGCAGCCAAGATGGGACTAGCGGGAGTTACGAGCAGTACTTC. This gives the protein CASSQDGTSGSYEQYF.

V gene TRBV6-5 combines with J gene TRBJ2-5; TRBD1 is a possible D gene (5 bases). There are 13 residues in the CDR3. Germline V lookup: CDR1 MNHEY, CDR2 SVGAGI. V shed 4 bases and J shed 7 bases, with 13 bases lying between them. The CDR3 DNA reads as TGTGCCAGCAGTTTCACAGTGGGGCGGACCCAGTACTTC. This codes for CASSFTVGRTQYF.

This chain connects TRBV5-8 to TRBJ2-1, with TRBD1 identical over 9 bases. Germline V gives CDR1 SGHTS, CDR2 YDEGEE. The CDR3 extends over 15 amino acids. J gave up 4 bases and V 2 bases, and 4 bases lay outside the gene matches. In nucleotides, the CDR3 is TGTGCCAGCAGCTTTATGGGACAGGGTTACAATGAGCAGTTCTTC. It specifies CASSFMGQGYNEQFF.

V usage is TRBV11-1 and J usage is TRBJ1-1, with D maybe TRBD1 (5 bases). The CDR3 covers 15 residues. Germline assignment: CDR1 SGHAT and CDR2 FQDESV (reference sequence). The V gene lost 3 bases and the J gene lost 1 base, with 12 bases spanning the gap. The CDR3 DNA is TGTGCCAGCAGCTTTGGGAGGAGGGGGAACACTGAAGCTTTCTTT. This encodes CASSFGRRGNTEAFF.

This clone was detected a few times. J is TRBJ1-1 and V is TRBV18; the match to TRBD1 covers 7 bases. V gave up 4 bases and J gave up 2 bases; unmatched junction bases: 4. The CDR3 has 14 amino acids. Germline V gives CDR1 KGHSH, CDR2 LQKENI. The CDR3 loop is CASSLTGKNTEAFF. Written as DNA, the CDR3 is TGTGCCAGCTCACTGACAGGGAAAAACACTGAAGCTTTCTTT.

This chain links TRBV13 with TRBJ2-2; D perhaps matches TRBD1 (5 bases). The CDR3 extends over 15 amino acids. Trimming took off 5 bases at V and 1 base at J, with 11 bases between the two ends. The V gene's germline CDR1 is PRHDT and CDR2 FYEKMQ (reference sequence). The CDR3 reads CASSLPGWNTGELFF. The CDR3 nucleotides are TGTGCCAGCAGCCTACCAGGGTGGAACACCGGGGAGCTGTTTTTT.

The CDR3 DNA reads TGTGCCAGCAACCCCCGTGGGGGGGAATCCCAGTACTTC. Its protein product is CASNPRGGESQYF. This chain links TRBV7-2 with TRBJ2-5; TRBD2 agrees at 7 bases. Per germline, CDR1 SGHTA and CDR2 FQGNSA. The CDR3 has 13 residues. Losses at the gene ends were 7 bases for V and 9 bases for J; bases not matched to a gene: 11.

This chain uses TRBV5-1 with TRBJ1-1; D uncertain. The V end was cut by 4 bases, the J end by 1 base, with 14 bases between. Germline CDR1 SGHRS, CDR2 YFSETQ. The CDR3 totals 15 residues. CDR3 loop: CASSLLAAGNTEAFF. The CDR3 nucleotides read TGCGCCAGCAGCCTACTAGCAGCCGGGAACACTGAAGCTTTCTTT.

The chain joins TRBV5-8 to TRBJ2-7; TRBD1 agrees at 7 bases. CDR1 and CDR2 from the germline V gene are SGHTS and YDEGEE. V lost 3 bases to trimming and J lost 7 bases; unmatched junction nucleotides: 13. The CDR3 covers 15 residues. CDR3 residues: CASSWRVRGRGEQYF. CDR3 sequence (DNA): TGTGCCAGCAGCTGGCGTGTTAGGGGGCGCGGTGAGCAGTACTTC.

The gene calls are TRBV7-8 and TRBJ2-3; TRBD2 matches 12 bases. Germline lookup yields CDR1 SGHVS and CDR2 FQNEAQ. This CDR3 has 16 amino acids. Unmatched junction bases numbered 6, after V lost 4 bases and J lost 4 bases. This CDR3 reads CASSYASGGVADTQYF. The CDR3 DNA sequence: TGTGCCAGCAGCTATGCTAGCGGGGGGGTCGCAGATACGCAGTATTTT.

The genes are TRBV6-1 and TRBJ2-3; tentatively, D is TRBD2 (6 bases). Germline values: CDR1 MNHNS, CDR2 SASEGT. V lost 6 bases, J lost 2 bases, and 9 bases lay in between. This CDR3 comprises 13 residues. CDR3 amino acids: CASRDYYTDTQYF. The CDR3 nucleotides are TGTGCCAGCAGGGACTACTACACAGATACGCAGTATTTT.

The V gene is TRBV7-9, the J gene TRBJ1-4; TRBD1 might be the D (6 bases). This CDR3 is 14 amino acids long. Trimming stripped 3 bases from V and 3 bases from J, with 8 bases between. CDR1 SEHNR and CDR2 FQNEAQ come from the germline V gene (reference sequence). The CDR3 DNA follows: TGTGCCAGCAGCTTGGACAGTGCTAATGAAAAACTGTTTTTT. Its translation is CASSLDSANEKLFF.

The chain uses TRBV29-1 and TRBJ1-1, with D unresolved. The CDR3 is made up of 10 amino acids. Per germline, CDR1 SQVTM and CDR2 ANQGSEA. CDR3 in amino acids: CRAGNYEAFF. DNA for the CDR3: TGCAGGGCGGGGAATTACGAAGCTTTCTTT.

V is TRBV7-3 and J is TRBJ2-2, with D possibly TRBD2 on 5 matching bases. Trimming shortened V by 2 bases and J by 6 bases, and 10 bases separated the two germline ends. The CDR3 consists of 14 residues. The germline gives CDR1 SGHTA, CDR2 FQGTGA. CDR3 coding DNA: TGTGCCAGCAGCTTAGAGGGATCCGCCGGGGAGCTGTTTTTT. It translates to CASSLEGSAGELFF.

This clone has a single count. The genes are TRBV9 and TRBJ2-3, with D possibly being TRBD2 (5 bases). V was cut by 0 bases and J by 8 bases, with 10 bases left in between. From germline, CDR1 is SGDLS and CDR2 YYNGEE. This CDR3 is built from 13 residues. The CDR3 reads CASSVAPEGTQYF. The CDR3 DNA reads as TGTGCCAGCAGCGTAGCCCCCGAGGGTACGCAGTATTTT.

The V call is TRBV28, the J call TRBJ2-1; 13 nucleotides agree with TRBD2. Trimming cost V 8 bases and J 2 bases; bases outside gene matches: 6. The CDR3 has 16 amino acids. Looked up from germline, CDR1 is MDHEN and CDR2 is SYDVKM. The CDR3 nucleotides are TGTGCCAGCGGGGTACTAGCGGGAGGGACCTACAATGAGCAGTTCTTC. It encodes CASGVLAGGTYNEQFF.

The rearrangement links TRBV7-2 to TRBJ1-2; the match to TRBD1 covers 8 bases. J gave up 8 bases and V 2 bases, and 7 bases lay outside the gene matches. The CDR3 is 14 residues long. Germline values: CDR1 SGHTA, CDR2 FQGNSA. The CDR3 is CASSLSQGAQGYTF. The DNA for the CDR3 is TGTGCCAGCAGCTTATCCCAGGGGGCGCAGGGCTACACCTTC.

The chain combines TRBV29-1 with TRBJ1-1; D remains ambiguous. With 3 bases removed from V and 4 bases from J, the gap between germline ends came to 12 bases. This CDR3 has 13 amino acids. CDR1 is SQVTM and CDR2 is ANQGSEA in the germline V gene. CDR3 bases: TGCAGCGTTGAGGAGTCTAGTGGCACTGAAGCTTTCTTT. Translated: CSVEESSGTEAFF.

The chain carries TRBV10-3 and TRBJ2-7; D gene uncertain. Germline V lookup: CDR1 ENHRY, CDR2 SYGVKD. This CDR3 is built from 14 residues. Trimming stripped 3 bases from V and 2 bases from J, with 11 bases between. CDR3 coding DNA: TGTGCCATCAGTGAAGTGTCGTACACCTACGAGCAGTACTTC. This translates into CAISEVSYTYEQYF.

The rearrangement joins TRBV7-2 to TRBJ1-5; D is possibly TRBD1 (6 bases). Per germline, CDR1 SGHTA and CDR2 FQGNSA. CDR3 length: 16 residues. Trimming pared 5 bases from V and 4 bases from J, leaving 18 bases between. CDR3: CASSPGGRGLNQPQHF. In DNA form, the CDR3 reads TGTGCCAGCAGCCCGGGGGGCAGGGGACTGAATCAGCCCCAGCATTTT.

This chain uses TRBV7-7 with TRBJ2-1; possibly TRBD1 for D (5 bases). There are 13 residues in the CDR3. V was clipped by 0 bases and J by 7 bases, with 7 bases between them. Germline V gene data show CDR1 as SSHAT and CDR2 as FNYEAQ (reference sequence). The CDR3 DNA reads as TGTGCCAGCAGCTTAGCGGCAGGGAATGAGCAGTTCTTC. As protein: CASSLAAGNEQFF.

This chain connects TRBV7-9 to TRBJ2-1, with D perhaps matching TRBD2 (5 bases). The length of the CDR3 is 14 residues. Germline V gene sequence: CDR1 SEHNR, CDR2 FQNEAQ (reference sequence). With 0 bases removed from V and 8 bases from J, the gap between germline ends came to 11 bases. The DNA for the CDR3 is TGTGCCAGCAGCTTAGCCACCACTAGTCATGAGCAGTTCTTC. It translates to CASSLATTSHEQFF.

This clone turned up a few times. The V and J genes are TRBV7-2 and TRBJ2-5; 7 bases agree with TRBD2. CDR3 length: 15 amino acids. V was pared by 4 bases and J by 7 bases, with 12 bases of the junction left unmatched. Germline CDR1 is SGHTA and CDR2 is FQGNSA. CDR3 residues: CASSYTSVGPGTQYF. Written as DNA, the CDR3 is TGTGCCAGCAGCTACACTAGCGTTGGGCCAGGGACCCAGTACTTC. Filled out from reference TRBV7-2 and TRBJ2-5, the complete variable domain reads GAGVSQSPSNKVTEKGKDVELRCDPISGHTALYWYRQSLGQGLEFLIYFQGNSAPDKSGLPSDRFSAERTGGSVSTLTIQRTQQEDSAVYLCASSYTSVGPGTQYFGPGTRLLVL.